This T cell receptor (beta chain) came from a study of T-cell memory formation after mild COVID-19. TCRdb independently ran MiXCR on the 5' RACE reads; one entry per CDR3 protein. The table has 400,000 to 550,000 distinct CDR3 sequences, around a quarter seen once. The CDR3 has 17 amino acids. Per the germline V gene, CDR1 is LGHNA and CDR2 is YNFKEQ. Trimming cost V 1 base and J 6 bases; bases outside gene matches: 11. The source material was PBMCs or a T cell subset sorted from them (not recorded which). V gene TRBV4-2 combines with J gene TRBJ2-1; 8 bases match TRBD2. This clonotype was sampled from an adult woman who had mild COVID-19 (a few samples of this study predate the infection). Cell type and time point are not known. The CDR3 reads CASSQVLGAGVGNEQFF. As DNA, the CDR3 is TGTGCCAGCAGCCAAGTCCTAGGAGCGGGAGTTGGCAATGAGCAGTTCTTC.